What follows are 31 T cell receptor beta chains derived from one specimen sequenced in a study of blood T cells in healthy people across ages. A second 7 to 11 cycle PCR used barcoded and J-beta primers. TCRdb reanalysed the 5' RACE reads using MiXCR and keeps one entry per CDR3 protein. In the table there are around 1.5 million distinct CDR3 sequences, approximately 40% of which are singletons. Sequencing input: blood. Receptors originate from a woman in her late teens or twenties in good health.

The CDR3 region is CASSPILSSNEQFF. CDR3 sequence (DNA): TGTGCCAGCAGTCCCATCCTCAGCTCGAATGAGCAGTTCTTC. This chain links TRBV12-3 or TRBV12-4 with TRBJ2-1; D remains ambiguous. The CDR3 has 14 amino acids. V lost 5 bases to trimming and J lost 7 bases, with 15 bases between them.

The chain links TRBV7-8 to TRBJ2-1; TRBD2 agrees at 10 bases. The trim removed 5 bases at V and 13 bases at J, leaving 29 bases unmatched. CDR1 and CDR2 (germline): SGHVS, FQNEAQ. CDR3 length equals 20 residues. The CDR3 region is CASSPTWKASGSATSETQFF. CDR3 DNA sequence: TGTGCCAGCAGCCCTACCTGGAAAGCTAGCGGGAGTGCTACTTCGGAGACCCAGTTCTTC.

This sequence joins TRBV18 and TRBJ2-3; D gene unclear. CDR3 length: 12 residues. CDR1 is KGHSH, CDR2 LQKENI, per germline. V was shortened by 6 bases and J by 5 bases, with 9 bases between the two germline ends. This chain's CDR3 is CASSERQDTQYF. CDR3 DNA sequence: TGTGCCAGCTCCGAGCGTCAAGATACGCAGTATTTT.

The rearrangement links TRBV2 to TRBJ1-2, with D perhaps TRBD1 (6 bases). The germline V gene has CDR1 SNHLY and CDR2 FYNNEI. CDR3 length: 15 residues. V lost 4 bases, J lost 0 bases, and 12 bases lay in between. In DNA form, the CDR3 reads TGTGCCAGCAGTGCCGCAGGGGCAACTAACTATGGCTACACCTTC. It yields the protein CASSAAGATNYGYTF.

This clonotype was picked up one time. V and J are TRBV6-1 and TRBJ2-1; D perhaps matches TRBD2 (6 bases). Deletions cut 0 bases from V and 0 bases from J, with 12 bases between. Germline CDR1 reads MNHNS; CDR2 reads SASEGT. This CDR3 region has 17 residues. The CDR3 nucleotides read TGTGCCAGCAGTGAAGCCTGGCGGGGAAGCTCCTACAATGAGCAGTTCTTC. The encoded protein is CASSEAWRGSSYNEQFF.

The V gene is TRBV15, the J gene TRBJ1-4; 7 bases agree with TRBD1. J was trimmed by 7 bases and V by 5 bases; bases with no gene match: 13. The CDR3 sequence is 16 residues long. Germline CDR1 and CDR2: LNHNV and YYDKDF (reference sequence). CDR3 sequence reads: CATSRRQGGGGEKLFF. The DNA of the CDR3 is TGTGCCACCAGCCGCCGACAGGGTGGTGGTGGTGAAAAACTGTTTTTT.

The chain joins TRBV15 to TRBJ2-5; D is ambiguous. The DNA end is more similar to TRBJ2-7, so the J call may be wrong. The CDR3 has 13 residues. Germline V CDR1 and CDR2: LNHNV, YYDKDF (reference sequence). CDR3 DNA: TGTGCCACCAGCAGAGGACAACCCTACGAGCAGTACTTC. Amino acid sequence: CATSRGQPYEQYF.

In this sample, this clonotype turned up a few times. The gene calls are TRBV12-3 or TRBV12-4 and TRBJ2-5; TRBD1 aligns across 10 bases. The CDR3 spans 16 residues. The V and J ends lost 4 bases and 4 bases, in that order; junction bases with no gene match: 9. As DNA, the CDR3 is TGTGCCAGCAGTTCCCGACAGGGGGCATTCGCAGAGACCCAGTACTTC. Translation: CASSSRQGAFAETQYF.

The gene calls are TRBV5-1 and TRBJ2-7, with TRBD2 matching 8 bases. The V segment lost 4 bases and the J segment 6 bases; nucleotides outside the gene matches: 9. This CDR3 is 14 amino acids long. In germline, CDR1 is SGHRS, CDR2 YFSETQ. CDR3 sequence: CASSEAGTRGEQYF. CDR3 DNA: TGCGCCAGCAGCGAAGCCGGGACTAGAGGCGAGCAGTACTTC. Combining the CDR3 with reference TRBV5-1 and TRBJ2-7 gives the whole variable domain KAGVTQTPRYLIKTRGQQVTLSCSPISGHRSVSWYQQTPGQGLQFLFEYFSETQRNKGNFPGRFSGRQFSNSRSEMNVSTLELGDSALYLCASSEAGTRGEQYFGPGTRLTVT.

The chain is built from TRBV2 and TRBJ1-1; perhaps TRBD1 as D (5 bases). The CDR3 contains 13 residues. Germline lookup yields CDR1 SNHLY and CDR2 FYNNEI. Trimming stripped 5 bases from V and 4 bases from J, with 11 bases between. CDR3 amino acids: CASSKAGGTEAFF. The CDR3 DNA follows: TGTGCCAGCAGTAAGGCCGGGGGCACTGAAGCTTTCTTT.

This clonotype came up once. The CDR3 DNA reads TGTGCCAGCAGTTTGCAGGGACAGACCCAGTACTTC. Amino acid sequence: CASSLQGQTQYF. The gene calls are TRBV12-3 or TRBV12-4 and TRBJ2-5; the D call may be TRBD1 or TRBD2 (5 bases each). Trimming took off 3 bases at V and 6 bases at J, with 8 bases between the two ends. The CDR3 contains 12 residues.

The CDR3 DNA is TGCAGCGTTGGGCCCGGATCCGTGAACACCGGGGAGCTGTTTTTT. Its protein product is CSVGPGSVNTGELFF. The genes are TRBV29-1 and TRBJ2-2; no definite D call. Germline V gene sequence: CDR1 SQVTM, CDR2 ANQGSEA. Trimming removed 4 bases from V and 1 base from J, with 13 bases in between. The CDR3 totals 15 residues.

The chain employs TRBV14 and TRBJ2-5; 8 positions agree with TRBD2. CDR3 length: 13 amino acids. Germline V gene data show CDR1 as SGHDN and CDR2 as FVKESK. Trimming at V came to 4 bases and at J to 11 bases, leaving 9 bases not matched to a gene. The CDR3 loop is CASSPTSGRGQYF. As DNA, the CDR3 is TGTGCCAGCAGCCCAACTAGCGGTAGAGGGCAGTACTTC.

This clonotype showed up just a few times. This sequence joins TRBV11-2 and TRBJ2-7; possibly TRBD2 for D (5 bases). The CDR3 sequence is 15 residues long. V was cut by 2 bases and J by 0 bases, with 11 bases left in between. Germline loops: CDR1 SGHAT, CDR2 FQNNGV. This chain's CDR3 is CASSLHGVSSYEQYF. The CDR3 DNA follows: TGTGCCAGCAGCTTACACGGGGTGAGCTCCTACGAGCAGTACTTC.

The chain combines TRBV20-1 with TRBJ2-3; 14 bases fit TRBD2. CDR3 length: 20 amino acids. V was clipped by 2 bases and J by 2 bases; unmatched bases: 15. Germline V lookup: CDR1 DFQATT, CDR2 SNEGSKA (reference sequence). The CDR3 region is CSARTRTSGRPVLITDTQYF. The CDR3 region has the DNA TGCAGTGCTAGAACCCGGACTAGCGGGAGGCCCGTATTAATCACAGATACGCAGTATTTT.

The chain uses TRBV11-2 and TRBJ2-5; D is unclear. Trimming left V 3 bases short and J 11 bases short, with 22 bases between. Germline V CDR1 and CDR2: SGHAT, FQNNGV. CDR3 length: 15 amino acids. Here the CDR3 reads CASSFQGASGNEQYF. CDR3 DNA: TGTGCCAGCAGCTTCCAAGGAGCATCGGGTAATGAGCAGTACTTC. Full variable domain (remainder filled in from reference TRBV11-2 and TRBJ2-5): EAGVAQSPRYKIIEKRQSVAFWCNPISGHATLYWYQQILGQGPKLLIQFQNNGVVDDSQLPKDRFSAERLKGVDSTLKIQPAKLEDSAVYLCASSFQGASGNEQYFGPGTRLLVL.

The table lists this clonotype with a few counts. V and J are TRBV20-1 and TRBJ2-7; 9 bases agree with TRBD2. V was pared by 0 bases and J by 5 bases, with 5 bases of the junction left unmatched. The germline CDR1 and CDR2 sequences are DFQATT and SNEGSKA (reference sequence). The CDR3 sequence is 14 residues long. The CDR3 region has the DNA TGCAGTGCTAGAGACGGAGCGGGGGGCCACGAGCAGTACTTC. Translation gives CSARDGAGGHEQYF.

This clonotype was seen more than once but under ten times. CDR3 region: CASTKGAGYNSPLHF. CDR3 DNA: TGTGCCAGCACTAAGGGGGCCGGATATAATTCACCCCTCCACTTT. The chain combines TRBV2 with TRBJ1-6, with 7 bases lining up with TRBD1. V gave up 7 bases and J gave up 4 bases; unmatched junction bases: 7. The CDR3 is 15 amino acids. Germline-derived CDR1 and CDR2 are SNHLY and FYNNEI. Filled out from reference TRBV2 and TRBJ1-6, the complete variable domain reads EPEVTQTPSHQVTQMGQEVILRCVPISNHLYFYWYRQILGQKVEFLVSFYNNEISEKSEIFDDQFSVERPDGSNFTLKIRSTKLEDSAMYFCASTKGAGYNSPLHFGNGTRLTVT.

This clonotype showed up just a few times. V usage is TRBV10-3 and J usage is TRBJ1-2; TRBD1 is a possible D gene (6 bases). In germline, CDR1 is ENHRY, CDR2 SYGVKD. The CDR3 runs 13 residues. V dropped 5 bases and J dropped 8 bases, with 15 bases sitting between them. CDR3 DNA: TGTGCCATCAGTACGGGGGGCGCAGGCGGCTACACCTTC. It is translated as CAISTGGAGGYTF.

The chain carries TRBV12-3 or TRBV12-4 and TRBJ2-4; D perhaps matches TRBD1 (6 bases). The J call may be in error: the DNA end matches TRBJ2-7 better. CDR3 length: 15 amino acids. CDR3 region: CASSLGGQVAAEQYF. DNA of the CDR3: TGTGCCAGCAGTCTAGGGGGTCAGGTTGCGGCCGAGCAGTACTTC.

This clonotype was counted a few times. The genes are TRBV20-1 and TRBJ1-5; D unclear. The germline gives CDR1 DFQATT, CDR2 SNEGSKA (reference sequence). This CDR3 is 14 amino acids long. V lost 1 base and J 5 bases, leaving 12 bases between the germline ends. The CDR3 sequence: CSARAGSADQPQHF. DNA of the CDR3: TGCAGTGCTAGAGCTGGGTCTGCCGATCAGCCCCAGCATTTT.

The V call is TRBV7-8, the J call TRBJ2-5; 9 bases agree with TRBD2. The V gene's germline CDR1 is SGHVS and CDR2 FQNEAQ. The CDR3 has 15 amino acids. V shed 4 bases and J 5 bases; nucleotides not matched to a gene: 8. The DNA for the CDR3 is TGTGCCAGCAGCTCTAAGCGGGGGGCCGTGGAGACCCAGTACTTC. Encoded protein: CASSSKRGAVETQYF.

The V call is TRBV11-2, the J call TRBJ1-3; D call uncertain. Germline V gene lookup returns CDR1 SGHAT and CDR2 FQNNGV. The CDR3 spans 12 residues. Trimming took off 3 bases at V and 3 bases at J, with 3 bases between the two ends. For the CDR3, the DNA is TGTGCCAGCAGCTTCATTGGAAACACCATATATTTT. Amino acid sequence: CASSFIGNTIYF. Full variable domain (missing parts from reference TRBV11-2 and TRBJ1-3): EAGVAQSPRYKIIEKRQSVAFWCNPISGHATLYWYQQILGQGPKLLIQFQNNGVVDDSQLPKDRFSAERLKGVDSTLKIQPAKLEDSAVYLCASSFIGNTIYFGEGSWLTVV.

This clonotype was observed a few times. The V gene is TRBV12-3 or TRBV12-4, the J gene TRBJ2-7; TRBD1 might be the D (5 bases). The CDR3 is made up of 15 amino acids. Deletions cut 0 bases from V and 0 bases from J, with 9 bases between. The CDR3 coding sequence is TGTGCCAGCAGTTTAGCAGGGGTGAACTCCTACGAGCAGTACTTC. Translation: CASSLAGVNSYEQYF.

This chain links TRBV28 with TRBJ2-1, with D uncertain. Looked up from germline, CDR1 is MDHEN and CDR2 is SYDVKM. Trimming removed 1 base at V and 9 bases at J, with 7 bases between. The CDR3 contains 12 residues. CDR3 nucleotides: TGTGCCAGCAGTTTATCTATAGGTGAGCAGTTCTTC. This encodes CASSLSIGEQFF.

This clonotype was detected a few times. The J gene is TRBJ2-1, the V gene TRBV5-1; possibly TRBD1 for D (6 bases). Germline values: CDR1 SGHRS, CDR2 YFSETQ. CDR3 length: 13 residues. V lost 4 bases to trimming and J lost 9 bases, with 14 bases between them. The CDR3 DNA follows: TGCGCCAGCAGCGTGGGACACCACCCTGAGCAGTTCTTC. Translation: CASSVGHHPEQFF.

The chain recombines TRBV30 with TRBJ2-1, with D uncertain. The CDR3 loop spans 11 amino acids. The germline V and J ends were trimmed by 1 base and 8 bases, with 6 bases remaining between them. Germline V gene lookup returns CDR1 GTSNPN and CDR2 SVGIG (reference sequence). Here the CDR3 reads CAWSEADEQFF. CDR3 nucleotides: TGTGCCTGGAGTGAGGCCGATGAGCAGTTCTTC.

The chain couples TRBV12-3 or TRBV12-4 to TRBJ2-1; TRBD2 might be the D (6 bases). The CDR3 has 15 amino acids. Trimming cost V 5 bases and J 6 bases, with 17 bases left between them. This CDR3 reads CASSLQDYQGNEQFF. CDR3 in DNA: TGTGCCAGCAGTCTCCAGGACTACCAGGGCAATGAGCAGTTCTTC.

This clonotype was seen only a few times. The chain employs TRBV4-2 and TRBJ2-3, with D tentatively TRBD2 (5 bases). V gave up 0 bases and J gave up 0 bases, with 10 bases separating them. CDR3 length: 16 amino acids. Germline CDR1 LGHNA, CDR2 YNFKEQ. The CDR3 nucleotides are TGTGCCAGCAGCCAAGAAGAGGGTCCTAGCACAGATACGCAGTATTTT. Protein sequence: CASSQEEGPSTDTQYF.

Details on this clonotype: The junction differs from germline at one of its ends, possibly a read error. J is TRBJ1-2 and V is TRBV9; the D gene is possibly TRBD1 (6 bases). Germline assignment: CDR1 SGDLS and CDR2 YYNGEE. This CDR3 is 13 amino acids long. The CDR3 nucleotides are TGTGCCTGCAGCGTAAGGGCAGGGGACGGCTACACCTTC. Translated, it gives CACSVRAGDGYTF.

Here the CDR3 DNA reads TGTGCCAGCAGGCGCTCCTCCGGGACAGCCTCCTACGAGCAGTACTTC. As protein: CASRRSSGTASYEQYF. The rearrangement uses TRBV6-6 and TRBJ2-5; 7 bases agree with TRBD1. With the DNA end fitting TRBJ2-7 better, the J assignment may be wrong. The CDR3 loop spans 16 amino acids. The germline CDR1 and CDR2 sequences are MNHNY and SVGAGI (reference sequence).